The source of this TCR beta chain is a study of T cell changes during pregnancy in multiple sclerosis. The protocol was immunoSEQ multiplex PCR, while the TCRdb copy is restricted to in-frame clones and leaves out a portion. The sample includes fewer than 85,000 clones, around 93% of them seen just once. The sequence was obtained from a female donor with multiple sclerosis, enrolled in a pregnancy study. Here the sequenced sample was peripheral blood, taken in the second trimester of pregnancy.

The CDR3 loop is CASSTSGTSRQYF. In nucleotides, the CDR3 is TGTGCCAGCAGCACCTCCGGGACTAGCAGGCAGTACTTC. The chain is built from TRBV5-6 and TRBJ2-7, with 9 positions matching TRBD2. V lost 4 bases, J lost 9 bases, and 8 bases stayed unmatched. The V gene's germline CDR1 is SGHDT and CDR2 YYEEEE. The CDR3 is made up of 13 amino acids.